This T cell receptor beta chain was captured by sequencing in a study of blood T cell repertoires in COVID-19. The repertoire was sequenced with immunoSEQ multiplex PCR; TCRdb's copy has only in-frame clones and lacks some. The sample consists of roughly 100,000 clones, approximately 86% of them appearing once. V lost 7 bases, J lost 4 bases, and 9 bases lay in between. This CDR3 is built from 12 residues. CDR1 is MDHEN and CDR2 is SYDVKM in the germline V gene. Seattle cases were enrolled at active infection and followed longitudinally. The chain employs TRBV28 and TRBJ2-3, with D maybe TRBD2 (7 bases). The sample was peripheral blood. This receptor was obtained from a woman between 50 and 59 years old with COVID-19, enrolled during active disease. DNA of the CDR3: TGTGCCAGCATGCGGGGGCCAGATACGCAGTATTTT. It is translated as CASMRGPDTQYF. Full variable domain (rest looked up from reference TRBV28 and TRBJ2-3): DVKVTQSSRYLVKRTGEKVFLECVQDMDHENMFWYRQDPGLGLRLIYFSYDVKMKEKGDIPEGYSVSREKKERFSLILESASTNQTSMYLCASMRGPDTQYFGPGTRLTVL.